Listed below are T cell receptor beta chains from one sample, sequenced in a study of cytomegalovirus exposure and HLA in healthy donors. Clones were sequenced by immunoSEQ multiplex PCR, and TCRdb holds only the in-frame ones, with some missing. The sample holds some 74,000 clones; about 78% are singletons and the top ten take 0.8% to 1.1%. The sample taken for sequencing was PBMCs. Receptors originate from a male donor in good health and CMV-seronegative. CDR3s include the opening cysteine and the closing phenylalanine or tryptophan. Each record gives: V gene, J gene, D gene, clone size, CDR3 DNA, CDR3 protein. The D gene is left open where the match is weak. Not all rows give a size; the values are once, few, many and, for expanded clones, a class.

>TRBV6-1|TRBJ1-4|TRBD1|.
TGTGCCAGCAGTGAGGGGGGACAGCCTAATGAAAAACTGTTTTTT
CASSEGGQPNEKLFF
>TRBV7-6|TRBJ1-4|.|.
TGTGCCAGCAGCTTGCTCACAAATGAAAAACTGTTTTTT
CASSLLTNEKLFF
>TRBV7-3|TRBJ2-7|.|.
TGTGCCAGCAGCTTAAGCGGGCAGAGCTCCTACGAGCAGTACTTC
CASSLSGQSSYEQYF
>TRBV7-2|TRBJ2-7|TRBD2|.
TGTGCCAGCAGCCCGGGAACGGGAGGCGGCTACGAGCAGTACTTC
CASSPGTGGGYEQYF
>TRBV21-1|TRBJ1-6|.|once
TGTGCCAGCAAAGCGGACTTTCCTCATTCACCCCTCCACTTT
CASKADFPHSPLHF
>TRBV6-5|TRBJ2-7|TRBD2|.
TGTGCCACCGCAGGGCGGGGGGTGAGCTCCTACGAGCAGTACTTC
CATAGRGVSSYEQYF
>TRBV5-1|TRBJ2-5|TRBD2|.
TGCGCCAGCAGCTTGGATCGTCCAGCGGGGGGGCCTCACCAGGAGACCCAGTACTTC
CASSLDRPAGGPHQETQYF
>TRBV30|TRBJ1-1|.|.
TGTGCCTGGGGACAGAGAAACACTGAAGCTTTCTTT
CAWGQRNTEAFF
>TRBV2|TRBJ2-7|TRBD1|.
TGTGCCAGCATGGACAGGGTAGGCGAGCAGTACTTC
CASMDRVGEQYF
>TRBV10-2|TRBJ2-1|TRBD1|.
TGCGCCAGCAGTGAGTTGGGACAGGGTATCAATGAGCAGTTCTTC
CASSELGQGINEQFF
>TRBV27|TRBJ2-7|TRBD2|.
TGTGCCAGCAGTTTTGCGGGAGGAGGCTACGAGCAGTACTTC
CASSFAGGGYEQYF
>TRBV15|TRBJ1-4|.|.
TGTGCCACCAGCCCAATTCCATCTCAGGGGTCGAAGGAAAAACTGTTTTTT
CATSPIPSQGSKEKLFF
>TRBV7-2|TRBJ2-3|TRBD1|.
TGTGCCAGCAGCTTCACAGGGGGTAGCACAGATACGCAGTATTTT
CASSFTGGSTDTQYF
>TRBV5-8|TRBJ1-5|TRBD1|.
TGTGCCAGCAGCTTGAGGATCCGGGACAGGGTTTCGGTTGAGCCCCAGCATTTT
CASSLRIRDRVSVEPQHF
>TRBV13|TRBJ2-5|TRBD2|.
TGTGCCAGCAGCTTAGGGACGGGGGGGCGAGAGACCCAGTACTTC
CASSLGTGGRETQYF
>TRBV7-2|TRBJ2-1|.|.
TGTGCCAGCAGCTTAGAATGGGGCGAGCAGTTCTTC
CASSLEWGEQFF
>TRBV6-5|TRBJ1-2|TRBD1|.
TGTGCCAGCAGTTACTCGTGGGACAGGGCCGACTATGGCTACACCTTC
CASSYSWDRADYGYTF
>TRBV11-2|TRBJ1-5|.|.
TGTGCCAGCAGCTTAGACAGGGTGAATCAGCCCCAGCATTTT
CASSLDRVNQPQHF
>TRBV12-5|TRBJ2-5|.|once
TGTGCTAGTGGTTTGGTACGGTGGAGGGAGACCCAGTACTTC
CASGLVRWRETQYF
>TRBV7-9|TRBJ2-7|.|.
TGTGCCAGCAGCGCCGGGACATCAATTGTGGAGCAGTACTTC
CASSAGTSIVEQYF
>TRBV7-2|TRBJ1-5|.|.
TGTGCCAGCAGCTTAGACAAGAATAGCAATCAGCCCCAGCATTTT
CASSLDKNSNQPQHF
>TRBV5-1|TRBJ2-7|.|.
TGCGCCAGCAGCCTACCGAACTACGAGCAGTACTTC
CASSLPNYEQYF
>TRBV7-6|TRBJ2-3|.|.
TGTGCCAGCAGCTTAGCGATTAGCTTCCTACCAGATACGCAGTATTTT
CASSLAISFLPDTQYF